Given below is one T cell receptor beta chain in context. Original methodology: Reference gene primers were amplified, and this amplification served to estimate nucleated cell counts. Using immunoSEQ multiplex PCR, the repertoire was profiled, and TCRdb retains in-frame clones only, with some absent. V and J calls and clone size are given by that table; D and trimming were obtained from the DNA. This table has roughly 92,000 clones, roughly 86% appearing once. These data are taken from a study of blood T cell repertoires in COVID-19. About the research overall: Acute-phase and convalescent COVID-19 samples originated in the United States, Italy and Spain. Nucleic acid was either cDNA or gDNA, and it came from T cells, B-cell-depleted T cells, or PBMCs.

The CDR3 has 13 amino acids. V trimming: 7 bases; J trimming: 7 bases; junction bases outside the gene matches: 2. In germline, CDR1 is KGHDR, CDR2 SFDVKD. The chain carries TRBV24-1 and TRBJ2-2; 10 positions match TRBD2. The sequencing input was peripheral blood. The TCR originated in a human donor with acute or convalescent COVID-19. The donor label of this sample is uncertain. The CDR3 here is CATRASGSGELFF. In DNA, the CDR3 is TGTGCCACCAGGGCTAGCGGGAGCGGGGAGCTGTTTTTT.